This T cell receptor beta chain was identified during a study of blood T cell repertoires in COVID-19. Turning to the study itself: The United States, Italy and Spain were the sources of the acute and convalescent COVID-19 samples. Sources were T cells, B-cell-depleted T cells, or PBMCs; the material itself was cDNA or gDNA.

Authors' analysis steps: Amplifying reference gene primers gave estimates of nucleated cell counts. Sequencing used immunoSEQ multiplex PCR; TCRdb keeps in-frame clones, though not all of them. The V and J calls and clone size are taken from that table; D and trimming were inferred from the DNA. The sample includes some 110,000 clones, 86% seen only once; the top ten take roughly 8%. The CDR3 contains 16 residues. The germline V gene encodes CDR1 PRHDT and CDR2 FYEKMQ (reference sequence). The V gene end was trimmed by 5 bases and the J gene end by 2 bases; junction bases not matched to a gene: 10. The source is a man in his 70s who had recovered from COVID-19. Sequences were obtained from peripheral blood. The V call is TRBV13, the J call TRBJ2-7, with 9 bases lining up with TRBD2. As DNA, the CDR3 is TGTGCCAGCAGCCCCCCCCTAGCGGGACAACCCTACGAGCAGTACTTC. Residues: CASSPPLAGQPYEQYF.